The sample holds many counts of the clone carrying this TCR beta chain. Antigen: not known. This sample was included in a study of blood T cells in healthy people across ages. General study findings and limits: Calculation of diversity from one million T cells yielded estimates considered to be underestimates. Relative to aged donors, long-lived donors carried more naive CD4+ cells and displayed higher diversity. Any changes in expanded clonotypes were possibly confounded, as donor CMV status remained unknown. Roughly linearly, TCR beta diversity per million T cells fell as age increased.

A J-beta primer mix and a sample-barcoded 5' primer were used in a second PCR of about 6 to 12 cycles. Using its own MiXCR run on the 5' RACE reads, TCRdb lists one record per CDR3 protein. The sample consists of hundreds of thousands of distinct CDR3 sequences, approximately 40% of them appearing once. The sample comprised blood. The sequence came from an elderly man in good health.

CDR3: CASMDASPRPYEQYF. The CDR3 DNA sequence: TGTGCCAGCATGGACGCCAGCCCCCGACCCTACGAGCAGTACTTC. The chain is built from TRBV28 and TRBJ2-7, with no clear D. Trimming took 7 bases from V and 2 from J, leaving 18 bases between them. The CDR3 contains 15 residues. The V gene's germline CDR1 is MDHEN and CDR2 SYDVKM.